The sequence of this T cell receptor (beta chain) was determined in a study of T cell repertoires in cytomegalovirus infection. The wider study: It can be stated that public TCR beta signatures indicated CMV infection as well as a matching HLA type. Study-wide points: The study found HLA-C-restricted CMV-specific TCR beta clonotypes dominating the ex vivo response.

TCRdb reanalysed the reads using MiXCR and keeps one entry per CDR3 protein. The sample has 650,000 to 900,000 distinct CDR3 sequences, 25% to 30% seen once. This clonotype was seen more than once but under ten times. Its antigen is unidentified. The sequence was collected from a human donor in good health (CMV status not recorded). Some clones in this sample may be carry-over from other donors' samples. The source material was cultured CD8+ T cells from PBMCs, sampled from culture after CMV antigen stimulation.

The CDR3 nucleotides read TGTGCCAGCAGTCCCCCTACCCCTGAAACGACAGGAAATCAGCCCCAGCATTTT. It specifies CASSPPTPETTGNQPQHF. V is TRBV28 and J is TRBJ1-5; D may be TRBD1 (6 bases). This CDR3 contains 18 residues. CDR1 is MDHEN, CDR2 SYDVKM, per germline. The V and J ends lost 5 bases and 4 bases respectively, with 24 bases between them.